The TCR beta chain described here comes from a study of blood T cell repertoires in COVID-19. Overall study context: COVID-19 samples collected from the United States, Italy and Spain covered acute and convalescent phases. The analysed material was cDNA or gDNA that came from T cells, B-cell-depleted T cells, or PBMCs.

In the original processing: Amplification with reference gene primers provided the estimates of nucleated cell counts. TCRdb keeps only in-frame clones here, not all; method: immunoSEQ multiplex PCR. V, J and clone size were drawn from that table, and D and trimming were deduced from the DNA. The repertoire holds tens of thousands of clones, with approximately 90% as singletons. The clonotype originates from a human donor in a cohort sampled during active COVID-19. The sample comprised peripheral blood.

The CDR3 coding sequence is TGTGCCAGCAGCGTAGAAATCGATGTTCGACAGGGGCGCTACAATGAGCAGTTCTTC. Protein: CASSVEIDVRQGRYNEQFF. The rearrangement links TRBV9 to TRBJ2-1; TRBD1 matches at 8 bases. The ends lost 0 bases at V and 3 bases at J; junction bases unmatched: 14. CDR1 and CDR2 (germline): SGDLS, YYNGEE. The CDR3 is 19 amino acids.